Shown below are 20 T cell receptor beta chains from a single sample sequenced in a study of neoadjuvant anti-PD-1 for oral cavity cancer. The method was immunoSEQ multiplex PCR; TCRdb's version includes in-frame clones alone and lacks a portion of them. The sample records roughly 46,000 clones, 77% being singletons. Sample time point: after neoadjuvant nivolumab, at surgical resection. This material consisted of PBMCs, taken after nivolumab (anti-PD-1) treatment. Every receptor here comes from a person aged 40 to 85 with oral cavity squamous cell carcinoma.

The chain uses TRBV30 and TRBJ2-3, with a possible D match to TRBD1 (7 bases). Germline CDR1 is GTSNPN and CDR2 is SVGIG (reference sequence). The CDR3 runs 13 residues. The V end was cut by 2 bases, the J end by 5 bases, with 11 bases between. The CDR3 coding sequence is TGTGCCTGGAGTCGGAGGGGGCGAGATACGCAGTATTTT. This gives the protein CAWSRRGRDTQYF.

The V gene is TRBV19, the J gene TRBJ1-2; D perhaps matches TRBD1 (6 bases). The CDR3 covers 13 residues. CDR1 and CDR2 (germline): LNHDA, SQIVND (reference sequence). Trimming removed 6 bases from V and 0 bases from J, with 8 bases in between. As DNA, the CDR3 is TGTGCCAGTAGCGGGACACCTAACTATGGCTACACCTTC. This encodes CASSGTPNYGYTF.

CDR3 sequence reads: CASSPSHGSSGNTIYF. CDR3 nucleotide sequence: TGCGCCAGCAGCCCCAGTCATGGCAGCTCTGGAAACACCATATATTTT. The chain has TRBV5-1 and TRBJ1-3; D is unresolved. V was trimmed by 4 bases and J by 0 bases, leaving 14 bases between them. The CDR3 covers 16 residues. Germline values: CDR1 SGHRS, CDR2 YFSETQ.

V and J are TRBV29-1 and TRBJ2-7; 9 bases are shared with TRBD1. The CDR3 sequence is 14 residues long. CDR1 is SQVTM and CDR2 is ANQGSEA in the germline V gene. V lost 7 bases, J lost 1 base, and 8 bases stayed unmatched. CDR3 sequence: CSASTGGSSYEQYF. DNA of the CDR3: TGCAGCGCATCCACAGGGGGCTCATCCTACGAGCAGTACTTC.

This clone was observed a handful of times. CDR3 nucleotides: TGCGCCAGCAGCTTGCAGGGACAGGGAATTGACGAGCAGTACTTC. Translated: CASSLQGQGIDEQYF. The chain links TRBV5-1 to TRBJ2-7, with TRBD1 matching over 9 bases. The germline CDR1 and CDR2 sequences are SGHRS and YFSETQ. This CDR3 has 15 residues. V lost 1 base to trimming and J lost 5 bases; unmatched junction nucleotides: 7.

V usage is TRBV19 and J usage is TRBJ2-7; the D gene could be TRBD1 or TRBD2 (6 bases each). Trimming shortened V by 5 bases and J by 2 bases, and 19 bases separated the two germline ends. The germline V gene encodes CDR1 LNHDA and CDR2 SQIVND (reference sequence). There are 16 residues in the CDR3. The CDR3 DNA reads as TGTGCCAGTAGTCCCACGAGGGGGGCCCCGCCCTACGAGCAGTACTTC. It translates to CASSPTRGAPPYEQYF.

The chain has TRBV7-8 and TRBJ1-5; D remains unclear. V lost 6 bases, J lost 5 bases, and 14 bases lay in between. The length of the CDR3 is 14 residues. Germline CDR1 and CDR2: SGHVS and FQNEAQ. This CDR3 is CASSPRLGDQPQHF. The CDR3, as DNA: TGTGCCAGCAGTCCTCGGCTGGGAGATCAGCCCCAGCATTTT.

The chain recombines TRBV27 with TRBJ1-2; D possibly corresponds to TRBD1 (6 bases). V was pared by 2 bases and J by 2 bases, with 9 bases between. The CDR3 spans 14 residues. Germline V gene lookup returns CDR1 MNHEY and CDR2 SMNVEV (reference sequence). This CDR3 is CASSLKGQNYGYTF. In DNA, the CDR3 is TGTGCCAGCAGTTTAAAAGGACAGAACTATGGCTACACCTTC.

V is TRBV6-6 and J is TRBJ2-1; D remains unclear. Germline V CDR1 and CDR2: MNHNY, SVGAGI (reference sequence). This CDR3 contains 14 residues. Between the trimmed V and J ends, which lost 4 bases and 0 bases, there was a span of 7 bases. The CDR3 nucleotides read TGTGCCAGCAGTTCCTCCTCCTCCTACAATGAGCAGTTCTTC. Translating it yields CASSSSSSYNEQFF.

The chain has TRBV6-5 and TRBJ2-1; 9 bases agree with TRBD1. CDR1 and CDR2 from the germline V gene are MNHEY and SVGAGI. V was pared by 0 bases and J by 1 base, with 1 base of the junction left unmatched. The CDR3 spans 16 residues. The CDR3 is CASSYSGTGSYNEQFF. The CDR3 coding sequence is TGTGCCAGCAGTTACTCCGGGACAGGGTCCTACAATGAGCAGTTCTTC.

This CDR3 reads CSVGTRDEQFF. In nucleotides, the CDR3 is TGCAGCGTTGGGACTAGGGATGAGCAGTTCTTC. This chain connects TRBV29-1 to TRBJ2-1; 7 bases are shared with TRBD2. V shed 4 bases and J 8 bases; nucleotides not matched to a gene: 2. The CDR3 is 11 amino acids. From germline, CDR1 is SQVTM and CDR2 ANQGSEA.

This chain joins TRBV11-2 and TRBJ2-7; D is undetermined. Germline lookup yields CDR1 SGHAT and CDR2 FQNNGV. Trimming pared 5 bases from V and 2 bases from J, leaving 10 bases between. This CDR3 comprises 13 residues. The CDR3 is CASSLLTTYEQYF. CDR3 in DNA: TGTGCCAGCAGCCTATTGACGACCTACGAGCAGTACTTC.

This chain links TRBV6-1 with TRBJ1-5, with D possibly matching TRBD1 (5 bases). V was shortened by 4 bases and J by 3 bases, with 13 bases between the two germline ends. The CDR3 contains 15 residues. In germline, CDR1 is MNHNS, CDR2 SASEGT. This CDR3 reads CASSGGVGLNQPQHF. CDR3 nucleotide sequence: TGTGCCAGCAGTGGAGGGGTAGGACTCAATCAGCCCCAGCATTTT.

The chain carries TRBV6-5 and TRBJ1-2, with D possibly matching TRBD1 (6 bases). Trimming pared 0 bases from V and 5 bases from J, leaving 10 bases between. Germline loops: CDR1 MNHEY, CDR2 SVGAGI. The CDR3 consists of 14 residues. The CDR3 nucleotides are TGTGCCAGCAGTTACTCAGACAGGAGATATGGCTACACCTTC. Its translation: CASSYSDRRYGYTF.

By share, this clone counts as medium-sized. This chain uses TRBV6-5 with TRBJ1-5; possible D gene TRBD1, 5 bases. This CDR3 is 13 amino acids long. The germline V gene encodes CDR1 MNHEY and CDR2 SVGAGI. Deletions cut 7 bases from V and 4 bases from J, with 11 bases between. CDR3 in amino acids: CASTNGGNQPQHF. For the CDR3, the DNA is TGTGCCAGCACCAACGGGGGTAATCAGCCCCAGCATTTT.

This chain joins TRBV5-1 and TRBJ1-1; the D is unclear. Looked up from germline, CDR1 is SGHRS and CDR2 is YFSETQ. The V gene lost 1 base and the J gene lost 0 bases, with 10 bases spanning the gap. This CDR3 spans 15 amino acids. CDR3 in amino acids: CASSLRKDMNTEAFF. The DNA for the CDR3 is TGCGCCAGCAGCTTGAGGAAAGACATGAACACTGAAGCTTTCTTT. Variable domain in full (rest from reference TRBV5-1 and TRBJ1-1): KAGVTQTPRYLIKTRGQQVTLSCSPISGHRSVSWYQQTPGQGLQFLFEYFSETQRNKGNFPGRFSGRQFSNSRSEMNVSTLELGDSALYLCASSLRKDMNTEAFFGQGTRLTVV.

This sequence joins TRBV18 and TRBJ1-1; D is ambiguous. The V gene's germline CDR1 is KGHSH and CDR2 LQKENI. CDR3 size: 14 residues. V lost 4 bases, J lost 2 bases, and 11 bases lay in between. This chain's CDR3 is CASSRRPANTEAFF. CDR3 nucleotide sequence: TGTGCCAGCTCACGTCGGCCCGCCAACACTGAAGCTTTCTTT.

This chain links TRBV11-3 with TRBJ2-1; a possible D gene is TRBD2 (8 bases). V was pared by 4 bases and J by 5 bases, with 15 bases between. The CDR3 loop spans 15 amino acids. The germline gives CDR1 SGHNT, CDR2 YENEEA. CDR3 in amino acids: CASSSGGDRDNEQFF. DNA for the CDR3: TGTGCCAGCAGCTCGGGAGGGGACAGAGACAATGAGCAGTTCTTC.

The chain recombines TRBV5-4 with TRBJ2-2, with 10 positions matching TRBD2. The CDR3 spans 18 residues. V shed 5 bases and J 6 bases; nucleotides not matched to a gene: 16. Germline CDR1 is SGHNT and CDR2 is YYREEE (reference sequence). CDR3 in DNA: TGTGCCAGCAGTCCGATCGCTGCTAGCGGGAGAGGTCCCGGGGAGCTGTTTTTT. It is translated as CASSPIAASGRGPGELFF. Filled out from reference TRBV5-4 and TRBJ2-2, the complete variable domain reads ETGVTQSPTHLIKTRGQQVTLRCSSQSGHNTVSWYQQALGQGPQFIFQYYREEENGRGNFPPRFSGLQFPNYSSELNVNALELDDSALYLCASSPIAASGRGPGELFFGEGSRLTVL.

The genes are TRBV30 and TRBJ1-2; D ambiguous. V gave up 0 bases and J gave up 2 bases, with 10 bases separating them. CDR3 length: 14 amino acids. Germline V gene data show CDR1 as GTSNPN and CDR2 as SVGIG (reference sequence). As DNA, the CDR3 is TGTGCCTGGAGTGTACTTGGAGGGAACTATGGCTACACCTTC. Translated, it gives CAWSVLGGNYGYTF.